This paragraph covers one TCR beta chain sequence. Its antigen is not identified. Germline lookup yields CDR1 MNHEY and CDR2 SMNVEV (reference sequence). The CDR3 runs to 13 residues. V was clipped by 6 bases and J by 3 bases; unmatched bases: 4. These data belong to a study of OX40 agonist ivuxolimab in advanced cancers. Study information: Cancers in dose escalation were hepatocellular, melanoma, renal cell and head and neck. There were three patients with partial responses, one having hepatocellular carcinoma and two cutaneous melanoma.

Points from the study as a whole: Clones of CD4+ and CD8+ blood T cells grew by week 6 at doses of 0.1 to 3.0 mg/kg. In CD8+ T cells, expanded clones were on average more numerous than in CD4+.

The table came from immunoSEQ multiplex PCR; TCRdb's copy has only in-frame clones and leaves some out. This sample has 70,000 to 80,000 clones, with about 94% found just once. Material: CD4+ or CD8+ T cells sorted from blood, obtained in a trial of the OX40 agonist ivuxolimab. The receptor comes from an adult with an advanced solid tumor such as melanoma, head and neck, liver or kidney cancer. The V gene is TRBV27, the J gene TRBJ2-7, with 8 bases fitting TRBD1. The CDR3 nucleotides are TGTGCCAGCAGAGGACAGGGTATCTACGAGCAGTACTTC. It specifies CASRGQGIYEQYF.